This passage covers 26 T cell receptor beta chains from one sample sequenced in a study of blood T cell repertoires in COVID-19. TCRdb's copy holds only in-frame clones and misses some; the assay was immunoSEQ multiplex PCR. The sample consists of more than 70,000 clones, roughly 83% of them appearing once. Sequenced sample: peripheral blood. Every receptor here comes from a human donor in a cohort sampled during active COVID-19.

This clone occurred once. V usage is TRBV2 and J usage is TRBJ1-1; D is uncertain. This CDR3 is 12 amino acids long. V was pared by 6 bases and J by 1 base, with 6 bases between. In germline, CDR1 is SNHLY, CDR2 FYNNEI. CDR3: CASRPGNTEAFF. The CDR3 bases are TGTGCCAGCAGGCCGGGGAACACTGAAGCTTTCTTT.

The V and J genes are TRBV9 and TRBJ2-7, with D perhaps matching TRBD1 (5 bases). CDR3 length: 14 residues. V was trimmed by 2 bases and J by 6 bases, leaving 15 bases between them. The germline gives CDR1 SGDLS, CDR2 YYNGEE. The CDR3 sequence: CASSVRRQGGEQYF. DNA of the CDR3: TGTGCCAGCAGCGTCCGTCGTCAGGGTGGCGAGCAGTACTTC.

The CDR3 DNA is TGTGCCAGCAGCTTGGGCAGGCACCCTGAAGCTTTCTTT. Encoded protein: CASSLGRHPEAFF. The V and J genes are TRBV5-6 and TRBJ1-1; no firm D call. Germline V CDR1 and CDR2: SGHDT, YYEEEE. The CDR3 covers 13 residues. Trimming pared 0 bases from V and 6 bases from J, leaving 9 bases between.

J is TRBJ1-5 and V is TRBV19; unclear D gene. The germline V and J ends were trimmed by 5 bases and 5 bases, with 16 bases remaining between them. Looked up from germline, CDR1 is LNHDA and CDR2 is SQIVND (reference sequence). The CDR3 totals 15 residues. For the CDR3, the DNA is TGTGCCAGTAGTCGCCCGGACGGGAAACATCAGCCCCAGCATTTT. It encodes CASSRPDGKHQPQHF.

The genes are TRBV19 and TRBJ1-6; D gene ambiguous. The CDR3 covers 17 residues. Trimming removed 2 bases at V and 10 bases at J, with 21 bases between. CDR1 and CDR2 (germline): LNHDA, SQIVND (reference sequence). This CDR3 reads CASSIRRGGRSSSPLHF. The CDR3 DNA reads TGTGCCAGTAGTATACGTCGGGGAGGGCGATCCTCGTCACCCCTCCACTTT. The full variable domain, completed using reference TRBV19 and TRBJ1-6, is DGGITQSPKYLFRKEGQNVTLSCEQNLNHDAMYWYRQDPGQGLRLIYYSQIVNDFQKGDIAEGYSVSREKKESFPLTVTSAQKNPTAFYLCASSIRRGGRSSSPLHFGNGTRLTVT.

The J gene is TRBJ1-4, the V gene TRBV7-6; D perhaps matches TRBD1 (6 bases). The V and J ends lost 5 bases and 13 bases respectively, with 23 bases between them. The CDR3 has 15 residues. Germline values: CDR1 SGHVS, CDR2 FNYEAQ. In nucleotides, the CDR3 is TGTGCCAGCAGCAATGAGGACAGTCCTCGTTTAGGACTGTTTTTT. Its translation: CASSNEDSPRLGLFF.

This clone has more than one count but fewer than ten. This chain connects TRBV4-1 to TRBJ2-3, with no clear D. CDR1 is MGHRA and CDR2 is YSYEKL in the germline V gene. Deletions cut 2 bases from V and 4 bases from J, with 7 bases between. There are 13 residues in the CDR3. CDR3 DNA: TGCGCCAGCAGCCAATTAATAGCAGATACGCAGTATTTT. It specifies CASSQLIADTQYF.

The rearrangement links TRBV5-5 to TRBJ2-2; 11 positions match TRBD1. Trimming removed 1 base from V and 6 bases from J; junction bases left unmatched: 5. Germline CDR1 reads SGHKS; CDR2 reads YYEKEE (reference sequence). The CDR3 loop spans 16 amino acids. CDR3 DNA: TGTGCCAGCAGCTTGTGGACAGGGGGCGCTCCCGGGGAGCTGTTTTTT. This translates into CASSLWTGGAPGELFF. Filled out from reference TRBV5-5 and TRBJ2-2, the complete variable domain reads DAGVTQSPTHLIKTRGQQVTLRCSPISGHKSVSWYQQVLGQGPQFIFQYYEKEERGRGNFPDRFSARQFPNYSSELNVNALLLGDSALYLCASSLWTGGAPGELFFGEGSRLTVL.

The chain combines TRBV6-5 with TRBJ1-6; D remains unclear. This CDR3 region has 15 residues. The ends were cut back, 6 bases at V and 4 bases at J, with 13 bases in the middle. Germline CDR1 MNHEY, CDR2 SVGAGI. The CDR3 sequence is CASSPDRVYNSPLHF. The CDR3, as DNA: TGTGCCAGCAGCCCCGATCGGGTTTATAATTCACCCCTCCACTTT.

This chain joins TRBV2 and TRBJ2-7, with D possibly TRBD1 on 6 matching bases. This CDR3 spans 14 amino acids. Trimming shortened V by 5 bases and J by 4 bases, and 15 bases separated the two germline ends. Germline assignment: CDR1 SNHLY and CDR2 FYNNEI. The CDR3 region has the DNA TGTGCCAGCAGTCTGGACAGTTTAAGGTACGAGCAGTACTTC. Its translation is CASSLDSLRYEQYF.

The genes are TRBV2 and TRBJ2-6, with D tentatively TRBD1 (6 bases). This CDR3 has 15 residues. CDR1 and CDR2 from the germline V gene are SNHLY and FYNNEI. Trimming left V 9 bases short and J 1 base short, with 13 bases between. CDR3 in amino acids: CARGTGSSGANVLTF. The CDR3 DNA reads TGTGCCAGGGGAACAGGGTCTTCTGGGGCCAACGTCCTGACTTTC.

This chain links TRBV15 with TRBJ2-5; TRBD2 is a possible D gene (6 bases). The germline CDR1 and CDR2 sequences are LNHNV and YYDKDF (reference sequence). The V end lost 1 base, the J end lost 4 bases, and 10 bases lay between the germline ends. The CDR3 covers 14 residues. Written as DNA, the CDR3 is TGTGCCACCAGCAGAGGGCGGGGCGGAGAGACCCAGTACTTC. Its protein is CATSRGRGGETQYF.

The J gene is TRBJ2-2, the V gene TRBV5-8; 12 nucleotides agree with TRBD2. Germline V gene sequence: CDR1 SGHTS, CDR2 YDEGEE. V shed 0 bases, J shed 6 bases, and the junction held 0 bases outside the gene matches. This CDR3 has 15 residues. DNA of the CDR3: TGTGCCAGCAGCTTGGGACTAGCGGGAGCCGGGGAGCTGTTTTTT. Translated: CASSLGLAGAGELFF.

The V gene is TRBV7-8, the J gene TRBJ2-5, with D possibly TRBD2 on 6 matching bases. Per germline, CDR1 SGHVS and CDR2 FQNEAQ. The V end was cut by 6 bases, the J end by 1 base, with 15 bases between. This CDR3 has 15 residues. The CDR3 nucleotides read TGTGCCAGCAGTCTCATGCGGGGTTCCCAAGAGACCCAGTACTTC. This encodes CASSLMRGSQETQYF. Based on the CDR3 plus reference TRBV7-8 and TRBJ2-5, the full variable domain is GAGVSQSPRYKVAKRGQDVALRCDPISGHVSLFWYQQALGQGPEFLTYFQNEAQLDKSGLPSDRFFAERPEGSVSTLKIQRTQQEDSAVYLCASSLMRGSQETQYFGPGTRLLVL.

This rearrangement joins TRBV11-1 to TRBJ2-3; 9 bases map to TRBD1. Looked up from germline, CDR1 is SGHAT and CDR2 is FQDESV (reference sequence). There are 13 residues in the CDR3. J was trimmed by 10 bases and V by 1 base; bases with no gene match: 3. This chain's CDR3 is CASSLDTGGAQYF. For the CDR3, the DNA is TGTGCCAGCAGCTTAGACACAGGGGGCGCGCAGTATTTT. The full variable domain, rest sourced from reference TRBV11-1 and TRBJ2-3, is EAEVAQSPRYKITEKSQAVAFWCDPISGHATLYWYRQILGQGPELLVQFQDESVVDDSQLPKDRFSAERLKGVDSTLKIQPAELGDSAMYLCASSLDTGGAQYFGPGTRLTVL.

The chain joins TRBV2 to TRBJ2-3, with D maybe TRBD2 (6 bases). This CDR3 is built from 12 residues. Germline CDR1 SNHLY, CDR2 FYNNEI. The V and J ends lost 5 bases and 14 bases respectively, with 17 bases between them. For the CDR3, the DNA is TGTGCCAGCAGTTGGGACTCGAGAGCGTCGTATTTT. This sequence encodes CASSWDSRASYF.

The rearrangement links TRBV2 to TRBJ2-1; no clear D gene. Between the trimmed V and J ends, which lost 6 bases and 0 bases, there was a span of 9 bases. Germline CDR1 reads SNHLY; CDR2 reads FYNNEI. This CDR3 comprises 14 residues. Written as DNA, the CDR3 is TGTGCCAGCAGGAGCGTTAGCTCCTACAATGAGCAGTTCTTC. Translated: CASRSVSSYNEQFF.

V is TRBV3-1 (or the pseudogene TRBV3-2) and J is TRBJ2-1, with unresolved D. Germline-derived CDR1 and CDR2 are LGHDT and YNNKEL (reference sequence). This CDR3 spans 19 amino acids. The V end was cut by 0 bases, the J end by 0 bases, with 18 bases between. CDR3: CASSQDPSLPFYSYNEQFF. The CDR3 coding sequence is TGTGCCAGCAGCCAAGATCCCTCCCTACCGTTCTACTCCTACAATGAGCAGTTCTTC.

The chain carries TRBV7-9 and TRBJ2-7; possibly TRBD2 for D (6 bases). Between the trimmed V and J ends, which lost 7 bases and 2 bases, there was a span of 15 bases. This CDR3 has 14 residues. From germline, CDR1 is SEHNR and CDR2 FQNEAQ (reference sequence). The CDR3 region is CASTLEGKTYEQYF. CDR3 nucleotide sequence: TGTGCCAGCACCCTGGAGGGGAAAACCTACGAGCAGTACTTC. Combining the CDR3 with reference TRBV7-9 and TRBJ2-7 gives the whole variable domain DTGVSQNPRHKITKRGQNVTFRCDPISEHNRLYWYRQTLGQGPEFLTYFQNEAQLEKSRLLSDRFSAERPKGSFSTLEIQRTEQGDSAMYLCASTLEGKTYEQYFGPGTRLTVT.

This clone appeared a single time. J is TRBJ1-3 and V is TRBV19; D gene uncertain. The V end was cut by 9 bases, the J end by 4 bases, with 16 bases between. This CDR3 contains 14 residues. Per the germline V gene, CDR1 is LNHDA and CDR2 is SQIVND (reference sequence). The DNA of the CDR3 is TGTGCCAGCTACGGGAAGGGAGAAGGAAACACCATATATTTT. As protein: CASYGKGEGNTIYF.

The chain joins TRBV6-2 or TRBV6-3 to TRBJ1-5; tentative D call: TRBD1 (5 bases). This CDR3 comprises 18 residues. CDR1 MNHEY and CDR2 SVGEGT come from the germline V gene. Trimming removed 0 bases from V and 2 bases from J, with 17 bases in between. Here the CDR3 DNA reads TGTGCCAGCAGTTACTCTGGGGGGAATTTACCTGGCAATCAGCCCCAGCATTTT. Its translation: CASSYSGGNLPGNQPQHF.

This clone was counted a single time. The chain joins TRBV28 to TRBJ2-5, with a possible D match to TRBD1 (6 bases). Germline CDR1 reads MDHEN; CDR2 reads SYDVKM. The CDR3 has 13 residues. Trimming pared 5 bases from V and 5 bases from J, leaving 12 bases between. The DNA for the CDR3 is TGTGCCAGCAGTGAACAGGGTTGGGAGACCCAGTACTTC. Protein: CASSEQGWETQYF.

This chain links TRBV19 with TRBJ1-4; weak D call: TRBD1 (6 bases). Germline V gene lookup returns CDR1 LNHDA and CDR2 SQIVND (reference sequence). V was shortened by 2 bases and J by 1 base, with 17 bases between the two germline ends. This CDR3 is 18 amino acids long. The CDR3 nucleotides are TGTGCCAGTAGTATACGGCAGGGGATCACCGTAACTAATGAAAAACTGTTTTTT. Protein product: CASSIRQGITVTNEKLFF.

The V and J genes are TRBV7-9 and TRBJ2-1; 9 bases line up with TRBD2. Trimming removed 5 bases from V and 10 bases from J; junction bases left unmatched: 3. The CDR3 consists of 12 residues. The germline V gene encodes CDR1 SEHNR and CDR2 FQNEAQ (reference sequence). In DNA, the CDR3 is TGTGCCAGCAGCCGGGGGACTAGCGAGCAGTTCTTC. This codes for CASSRGTSEQFF.

This clone showed up just a few times. The chain is built from TRBV4-2 and TRBJ2-1; 7 bases line up with TRBD2. The CDR3 spans 15 residues. Germline trimming cut 0 bases from V and 12 bases from J; bases unmatched to any gene: 11. Germline V gene lookup returns CDR1 LGHNA and CDR2 YNFKEQ. CDR3 nucleotide sequence: TGTGCCAGCAGCCAAGATTCCCGACTAGCATCGGTGCAGTTCTTC. It encodes CASSQDSRLASVQFF.

This chain uses TRBV7-6 with TRBJ2-1, with 12 bases identical to TRBD2. The CDR3 covers 15 residues. V dropped 5 bases and J dropped 7; count of bases not matched to a gene: 6. The germline CDR1 and CDR2 sequences are SGHVS and FNYEAQ. The CDR3 region is CASSLATSGGNEQFF. CDR3 coding DNA: TGTGCCAGCAGCCTCGCGACTAGCGGGGGTAATGAGCAGTTCTTC.